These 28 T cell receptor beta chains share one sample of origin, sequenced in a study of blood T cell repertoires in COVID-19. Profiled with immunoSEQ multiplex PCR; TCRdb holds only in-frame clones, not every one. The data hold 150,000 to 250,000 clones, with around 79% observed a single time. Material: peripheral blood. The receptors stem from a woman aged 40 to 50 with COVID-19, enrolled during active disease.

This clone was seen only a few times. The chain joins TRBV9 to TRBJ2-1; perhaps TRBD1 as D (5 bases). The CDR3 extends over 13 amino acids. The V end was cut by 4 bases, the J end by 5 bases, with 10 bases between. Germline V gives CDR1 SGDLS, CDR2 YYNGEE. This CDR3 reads CASSNRGDNEQFF. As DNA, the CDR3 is TGTGCCAGCAGCAATAGGGGTGACAATGAGCAGTTCTTC.

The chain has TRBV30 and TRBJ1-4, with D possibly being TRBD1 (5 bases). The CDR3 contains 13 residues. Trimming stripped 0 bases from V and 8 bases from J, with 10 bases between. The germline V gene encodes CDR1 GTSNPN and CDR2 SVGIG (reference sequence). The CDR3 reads CAWSVGGVEKLFF. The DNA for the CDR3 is TGTGCCTGGAGTGTAGGAGGGGTCGAAAAACTGTTTTTT.

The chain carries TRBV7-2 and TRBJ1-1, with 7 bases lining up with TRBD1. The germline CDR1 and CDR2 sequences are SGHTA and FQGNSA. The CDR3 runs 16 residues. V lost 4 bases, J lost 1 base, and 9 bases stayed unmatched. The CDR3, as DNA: TGTGCCAGCAGCTCCACCACAGGGGCTTGGAACACTGAAGCTTTCTTT. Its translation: CASSSTTGAWNTEAFF.

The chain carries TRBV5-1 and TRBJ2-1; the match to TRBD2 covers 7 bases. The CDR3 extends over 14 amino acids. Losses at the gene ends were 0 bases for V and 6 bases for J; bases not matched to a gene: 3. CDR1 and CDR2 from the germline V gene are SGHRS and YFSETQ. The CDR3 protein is CASSLAGTINEQFF. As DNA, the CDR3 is TGCGCCAGCAGCTTGGCGGGGACTATCAATGAGCAGTTCTTC.

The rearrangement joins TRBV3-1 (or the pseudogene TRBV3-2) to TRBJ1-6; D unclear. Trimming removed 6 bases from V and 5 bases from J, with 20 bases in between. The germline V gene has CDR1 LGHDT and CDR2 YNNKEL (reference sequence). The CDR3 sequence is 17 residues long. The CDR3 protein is CASSQRQSSWDNSPLHF. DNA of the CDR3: TGTGCCAGCAGTCAGCGGCAGTCGTCTTGGGATAATTCACCCCTCCACTTT.

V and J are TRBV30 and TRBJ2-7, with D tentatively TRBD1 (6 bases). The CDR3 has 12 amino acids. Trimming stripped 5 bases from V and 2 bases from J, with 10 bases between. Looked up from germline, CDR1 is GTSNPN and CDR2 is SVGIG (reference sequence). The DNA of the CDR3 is TGTGCCTGGCAGGGGTCCCCCTACGAGCAGTACTTC. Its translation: CAWQGSPYEQYF.

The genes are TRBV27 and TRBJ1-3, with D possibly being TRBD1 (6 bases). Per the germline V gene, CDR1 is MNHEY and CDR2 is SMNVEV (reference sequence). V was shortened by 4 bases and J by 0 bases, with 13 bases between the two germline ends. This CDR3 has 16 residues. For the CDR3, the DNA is TGTGCCAGCAGTTGGACAGAGCCGAGCTCTGGAAACACCATATATTTT. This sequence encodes CASSWTEPSSGNTIYF.

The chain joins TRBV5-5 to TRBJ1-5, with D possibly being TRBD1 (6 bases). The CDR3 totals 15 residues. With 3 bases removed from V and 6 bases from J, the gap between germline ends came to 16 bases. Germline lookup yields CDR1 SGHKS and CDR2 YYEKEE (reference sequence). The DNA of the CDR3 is TGTGCCAGCAGCTCCCGGGCGACAGGCGGTCAGCCCCAGCATTTT. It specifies CASSSRATGGQPQHF.

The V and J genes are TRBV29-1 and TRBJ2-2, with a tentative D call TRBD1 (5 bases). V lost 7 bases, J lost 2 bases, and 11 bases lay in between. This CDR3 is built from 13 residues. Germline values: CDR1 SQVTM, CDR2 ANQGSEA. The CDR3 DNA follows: TGCAGCGCCGTGGGGCCAAACACCGGGGAGCTGTTTTTT. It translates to CSAVGPNTGELFF.

This chain's CDR3 is CASRQVYEQYF. CDR3 nucleotides: TGTGCCAGCAGACAGGTTTACGAGCAGTACTTC. The rearrangement uses TRBV6-5 and TRBJ2-7; perhaps TRBD1 as D (5 bases). The germline V gene has CDR1 MNHEY and CDR2 SVGAGI. The CDR3 spans 11 residues. The ends were cut back, 6 bases at V and 4 bases at J, with 7 bases in the middle.

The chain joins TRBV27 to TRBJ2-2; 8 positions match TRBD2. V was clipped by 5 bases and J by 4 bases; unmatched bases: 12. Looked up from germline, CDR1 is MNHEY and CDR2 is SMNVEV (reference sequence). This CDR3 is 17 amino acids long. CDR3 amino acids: CASSPRERGTFTGELFF. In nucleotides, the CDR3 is TGTGCCAGCAGTCCCAGGGAGCGGGGGACTTTCACCGGGGAGCTGTTTTTT.

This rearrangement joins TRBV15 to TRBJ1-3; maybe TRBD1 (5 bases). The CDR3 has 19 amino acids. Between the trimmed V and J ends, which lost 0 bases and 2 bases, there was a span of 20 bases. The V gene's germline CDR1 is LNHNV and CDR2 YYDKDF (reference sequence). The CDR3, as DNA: TGTGCCACCAGCAGAGATCGCGGCTGGAAACAGGAACCTGGAAACACCATATATTTT. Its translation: CATSRDRGWKQEPGNTIYF. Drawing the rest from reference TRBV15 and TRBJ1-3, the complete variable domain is DAMVIQNPRYQVTQFGKPVTLSCSQTLNHNVMYWYQQKSSQAPKLLFHYYDKDFNNEADTPDNFQSRRPNTSFCFLDIRSPGLGDTAMYLCATSRDRGWKQEPGNTIYFGEGSWLTVV.

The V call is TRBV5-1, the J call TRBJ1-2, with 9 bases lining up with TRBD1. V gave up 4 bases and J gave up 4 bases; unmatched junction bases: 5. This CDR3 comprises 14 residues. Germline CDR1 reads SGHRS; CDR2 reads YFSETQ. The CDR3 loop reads CASSLGQGSYGYTF. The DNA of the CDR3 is TGCGCCAGCAGCCTCGGACAGGGGAGCTATGGCTACACCTTC.

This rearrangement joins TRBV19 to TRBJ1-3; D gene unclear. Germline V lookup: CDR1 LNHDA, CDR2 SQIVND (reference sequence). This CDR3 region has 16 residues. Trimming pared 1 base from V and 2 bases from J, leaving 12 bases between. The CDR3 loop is CASSIVLRRPGNTIYF. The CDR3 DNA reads TGTGCCAGTAGTATAGTCCTCAGGAGGCCTGGAAACACCATATATTTT.

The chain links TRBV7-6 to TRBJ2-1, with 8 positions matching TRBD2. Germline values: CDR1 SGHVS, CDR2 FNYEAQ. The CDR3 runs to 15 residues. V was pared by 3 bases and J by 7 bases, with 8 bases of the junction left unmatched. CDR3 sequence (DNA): TGTGCCAGCAGCTTGAGCGGGAGTCCCGGTAATGAGCAGTTCTTC. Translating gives CASSLSGSPGNEQFF.

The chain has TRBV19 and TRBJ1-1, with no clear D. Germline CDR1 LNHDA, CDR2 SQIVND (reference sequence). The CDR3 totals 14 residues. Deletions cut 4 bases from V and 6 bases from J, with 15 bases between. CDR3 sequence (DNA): TGTGCCAGTAGTACCCGGGAGGCAGTCCCTGAAGCTTTCTTT. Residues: CASSTREAVPEAFF.

The CDR3 loop reads CASSPGQQYNYGYTF. For the CDR3, the DNA is TGTGCCAGCAGCCCAGGACAGCAGTATAACTATGGCTACACCTTC. The chain recombines TRBV3-1 (or the pseudogene TRBV3-2) with TRBJ1-2; tentative D call: TRBD1 (6 bases). V was clipped by 4 bases and J by 1 base, with 13 bases between them. There are 15 residues in the CDR3. The germline V gene encodes CDR1 LGHDT and CDR2 YNNKEL (reference sequence).

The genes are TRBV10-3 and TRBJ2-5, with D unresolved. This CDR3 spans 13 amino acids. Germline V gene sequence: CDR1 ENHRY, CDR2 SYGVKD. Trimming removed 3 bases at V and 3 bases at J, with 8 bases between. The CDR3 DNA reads TGTGCCATCAGTGAATGGCAGAAAGAGACCCAGTACTTC. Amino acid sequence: CAISEWQKETQYF.

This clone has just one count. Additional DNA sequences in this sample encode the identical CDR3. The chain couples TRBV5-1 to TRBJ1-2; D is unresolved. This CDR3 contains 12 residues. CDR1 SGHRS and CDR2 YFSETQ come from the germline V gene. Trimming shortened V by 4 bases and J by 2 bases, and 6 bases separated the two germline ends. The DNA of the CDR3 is TGCGCCAGCAGCGAGGGAAACTATGGCTACACCTTC. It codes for CASSEGNYGYTF.

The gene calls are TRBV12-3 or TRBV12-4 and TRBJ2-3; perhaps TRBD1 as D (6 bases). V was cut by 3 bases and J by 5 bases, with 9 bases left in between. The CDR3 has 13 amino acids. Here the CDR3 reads CASSFSGEDTQYF. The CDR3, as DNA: TGTGCCAGCAGTTTCTCAGGGGAAGATACGCAGTATTTT.

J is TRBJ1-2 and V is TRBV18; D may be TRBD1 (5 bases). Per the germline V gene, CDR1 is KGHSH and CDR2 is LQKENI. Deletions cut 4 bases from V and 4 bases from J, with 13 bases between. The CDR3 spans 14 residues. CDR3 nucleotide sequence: TGTGCCAGCTCACTTGGCGGGGCCGGCTATGGCTACACCTTC. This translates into CASSLGGAGYGYTF. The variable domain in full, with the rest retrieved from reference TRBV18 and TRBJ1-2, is NAGVMQNPRHLVRRRGQEARLRCSPMKGHSHVYWYRQLPEEGLKFMVYLQKENIIDESGMPKERFSAEFPKEGPSILRIQQVVRGDSAAYFCASSLGGAGYGYTFGSGTRLTVV.

This CDR3 is CASSQGGYYGYTF. The CDR3 DNA follows: TGCGCCAGCAGCCAAGGCGGATACTATGGCTACACCTTC. This chain connects TRBV4-3 to TRBJ1-2, with D uncertain. V lost 1 base and J 3 bases, leaving 6 bases between the germline ends. Germline assignment: CDR1 LGHNA and CDR2 YSLEER. The CDR3 runs 13 residues.

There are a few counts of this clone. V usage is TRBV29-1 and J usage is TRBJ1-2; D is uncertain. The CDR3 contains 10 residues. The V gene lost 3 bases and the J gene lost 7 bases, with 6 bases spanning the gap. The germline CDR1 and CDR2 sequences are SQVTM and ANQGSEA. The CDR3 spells CSVDSGGYTF. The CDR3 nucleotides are TGCAGCGTTGATTCAGGTGGCTACACCTTC.

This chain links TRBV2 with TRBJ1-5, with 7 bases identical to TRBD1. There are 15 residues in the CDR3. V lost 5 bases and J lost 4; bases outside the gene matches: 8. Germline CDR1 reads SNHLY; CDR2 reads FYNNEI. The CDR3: CASSRQGLDNQPQHF. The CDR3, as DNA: TGTGCCAGCAGTCGACAGGGTCTGGATAATCAGCCCCAGCATTTT.

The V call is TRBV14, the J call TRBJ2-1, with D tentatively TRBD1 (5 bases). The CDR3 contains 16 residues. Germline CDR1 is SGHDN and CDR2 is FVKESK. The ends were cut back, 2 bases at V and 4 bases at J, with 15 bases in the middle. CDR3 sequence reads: CASSQIAGQKYNEQFF. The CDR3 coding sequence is TGTGCCAGCAGCCAAATTGCAGGGCAAAAATACAATGAGCAGTTCTTC.

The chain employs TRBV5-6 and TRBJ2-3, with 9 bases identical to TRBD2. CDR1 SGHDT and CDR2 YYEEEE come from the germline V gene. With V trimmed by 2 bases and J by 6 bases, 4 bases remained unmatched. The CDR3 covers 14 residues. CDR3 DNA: TGTGCCAGCAGCTTAGCGGGAGGCGGGGATACGCAGTATTTT. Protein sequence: CASSLAGGGDTQYF.

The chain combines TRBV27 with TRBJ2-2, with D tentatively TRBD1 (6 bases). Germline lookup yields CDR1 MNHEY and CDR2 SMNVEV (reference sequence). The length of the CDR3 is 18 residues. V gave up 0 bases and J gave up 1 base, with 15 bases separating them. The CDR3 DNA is TGTGCCAGCAGTTTATCGGTAGTAGGGGGATTGAACACCGGGGAGCTGTTTTTT. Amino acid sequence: CASSLSVVGGLNTGELFF.

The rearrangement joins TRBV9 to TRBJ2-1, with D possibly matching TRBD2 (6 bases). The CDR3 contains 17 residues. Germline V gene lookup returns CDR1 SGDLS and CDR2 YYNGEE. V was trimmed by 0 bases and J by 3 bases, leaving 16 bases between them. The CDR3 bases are TGTGCCAGCAGCGTAGGACTAGAGCTTCTGGACTACAATGAGCAGTTCTTC. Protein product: CASSVGLELLDYNEQFF.